The table lists the clone carrying this T cell receptor beta chain with a count of one. This entry belongs to a study of blood T cell repertoires in COVID-19. Study background: The origin of the acute and convalescent COVID-19 samples was the United States, Italy and Spain. Sources were T cells, B-cell-depleted T cells, or PBMCs; the material itself was cDNA or gDNA.

The authors' processing: Amplified reference gene primers provided the basis for estimating nucleated cell counts. Some clones are missing from TCRdb's copy, which holds only in-frame ones; the method was immunoSEQ multiplex PCR. That table supplies the V and J calls and clone size; D and trimming were determined from the DNA. The sample yields approximately 150,000 clones, more than 75% seen once. The CDR3 is 18 residues long. The germline CDR1 and CDR2 sequences are LGHNA and YNFKEQ. V was shortened by 0 bases and J by 6 bases, with 21 bases between the two germline ends. This clonotype was obtained from a human donor in a cohort sampled during active COVID-19. Sequences were obtained from peripheral blood. The rearrangement links TRBV4-2 to TRBJ2-1, with D possibly TRBD2 on 5 matching bases. In DNA form, the CDR3 reads TGTGCCAGCAGCCAAGAGGGGTCTAGGACTGCGCCCGGCAATGAGCAGTTCTTC. Its translation: CASSQEGSRTAPGNEQFF.